The 25 T cell receptor beta chains reported below all come from one sample, sequenced in a study of blood T cell repertoires in COVID-19. Profiling relied on immunoSEQ multiplex PCR, and the TCRdb table lists in-frame clones only, not all of them. The sample holds some 220,000 clones; 85% are singletons and the top ten take around 6.8%. Sequencing was done on a sample of peripheral blood. All receptors derive from a woman aged 55-70 years with active or convalescent COVID-19.

The V call is TRBV4-2, the J call TRBJ1-2, with 7 bases fitting TRBD1. Germline lookup yields CDR1 LGHNA and CDR2 YNFKEQ. The CDR3 is 12 residues long. V was pared by 4 bases and J by 6 bases, with 2 bases of the junction left unmatched. The CDR3 coding sequence is TGTGCCAGCAGCCGTACAGGGGATGGCTACACCTTC. It is translated as CASSRTGDGYTF.

The gene calls are TRBV7-6 and TRBJ2-1; TRBD2 matches at 12 bases. Germline V gene lookup returns CDR1 SGHVS and CDR2 FNYEAQ. Losses at the gene ends were 5 bases for V and 4 bases for J; bases not matched to a gene: 6. The CDR3 extends over 16 amino acids. The CDR3 DNA follows: TGTGCCAGCAGCCGACTAGCGGGAGTGCGTTACAATGAGCAGTTCTTC. Residues: CASSRLAGVRYNEQFF.

This clone was seen a single time. This chain uses TRBV28 with TRBJ2-2; D might be TRBD2 (6 bases). The germline V gene encodes CDR1 MDHEN and CDR2 SYDVKM. V was shortened by 2 bases and J by 5 bases, with 12 bases between the two germline ends. The CDR3 has 15 residues. CDR3 sequence (DNA): TGTGCCAGCAGTTTAGTGCGCGGGACGACCGGGGAGCTGTTTTTT. Protein product: CASSLVRGTTGELFF. Full variable domain (missing parts from reference TRBV28 and TRBJ2-2): DVKVTQSSRYLVKRTGEKVFLECVQDMDHENMFWYRQDPGLGLRLIYFSYDVKMKEKGDIPEGYSVSREKKERFSLILESASTNQTSMYLCASSLVRGTTGELFFGEGSRLTVL.

V and J are TRBV5-4 and TRBJ2-5; 8 bases are shared with TRBD2. V trimming: 1 base; J trimming: 0 bases; junction bases outside the gene matches: 2. Germline-derived CDR1 and CDR2 are SGHNT and YYREEE (reference sequence). CDR3 length: 15 residues. DNA for the CDR3: TGTGCCAGCAGCTTGAGCGGGGGCAACCAAGAGACCCAGTACTTC. Translating it yields CASSLSGGNQETQYF. The full variable domain, in which reference TRBV5-4 and TRBJ2-5 provide the parts outside the CDR3, is ETGVTQSPTHLIKTRGQQVTLRCSSQSGHNTVSWYQQALGQGPQFIFQYYREEENGRGNFPPRFSGLQFPNYSSELNVNALELDDSALYLCASSLSGGNQETQYFGPGTRLLVL.

The V call is TRBV29-1, the J call TRBJ2-5; possibly TRBD2 for D (5 bases). Trimming left V 7 bases short and J 4 bases short, with 13 bases between. Per the germline V gene, CDR1 is SQVTM and CDR2 is ANQGSEA. CDR3 length: 12 amino acids. The CDR3 region has the DNA TGCAGCGCCTCGGGGTTCGGAGAGACCCAGTACTTC. It yields the protein CSASGFGETQYF.

This sequence joins TRBV6-6 and TRBJ2-1; 10 nucleotides line up with TRBD1. In germline, CDR1 is MNHNY, CDR2 SVGAGI (reference sequence). Trimming at V came to 2 bases and at J to 5 bases, leaving 3 bases not matched to a gene. This CDR3 is 15 amino acids long. CDR3 nucleotide sequence: TGTGCCAGCAGTTACGGACAGGGGGAGGACAATGAGCAGTTCTTC. It codes for CASSYGQGEDNEQFF.

The V call is TRBV6-1, the J call TRBJ2-3; a weak D match, TRBD2 (5 bases). The CDR3 has 15 amino acids. The germline V gene has CDR1 MNHNS and CDR2 SASEGT. With 2 bases removed from V and 3 bases from J, the gap between germline ends came to 12 bases. CDR3 protein: CASSETTGKTDTQYF. CDR3 nucleotide sequence: TGTGCCAGCAGTGAAACCACCGGGAAAACAGATACGCAGTATTTT.

V is TRBV4-2 and J is TRBJ2-2; D is unclear. The CDR3 extends over 15 amino acids. Germline assignment: CDR1 LGHNA and CDR2 YNFKEQ. The V end was cut by 0 bases, the J end by 6 bases, with 11 bases between. This chain's CDR3 is CASSQDNSAAGELFF. In DNA form, the CDR3 reads TGTGCCAGCAGCCAAGATAATAGTGCCGCCGGGGAGCTGTTTTTT.

V and J are TRBV18 and TRBJ2-5; 7 bases agree with TRBD1. This CDR3 spans 14 amino acids. Losses at the gene ends were 4 bases for V and 0 bases for J; bases not matched to a gene: 2. Looked up from germline, CDR1 is KGHSH and CDR2 is LQKENI. The CDR3 bases are TGTGCCAGCTCACTGACAGGGAACCAAGAGACCCAGTACTTC. Translating gives CASSLTGNQETQYF.

The chain is built from TRBV3-1 (or the pseudogene TRBV3-2) and TRBJ2-5; 10 bases are shared with TRBD2. The CDR3 is 16 amino acids. The J segment lost 2 bases and the V segment lost 1 base, leaving 4 bases of the junction unmatched. Germline assignment: CDR1 LGHDT and CDR2 YNNKEL (reference sequence). For the CDR3, the DNA is TGTGCCAGCAGCCAAGGGACTAGCGGACTTCAAGAGACCCAGTACTTC. This gives the protein CASSQGTSGLQETQYF.

This clone appeared a few times. The V gene is TRBV7-6, the J gene TRBJ2-1; D call uncertain. Germline V lookup: CDR1 SGHVS, CDR2 FNYEAQ. This CDR3 comprises 14 residues. The germline V and J ends were trimmed by 2 bases and 8 bases, with 13 bases remaining between them. CDR3 nucleotides: TGTGCCAGCAGCTTAAGTCTAGTGGGTGATGAGCAGTTCTTC. Protein sequence: CASSLSLVGDEQFF. The whole variable domain, remainder taken from reference TRBV7-6 and TRBJ2-1, is GAGVSQSPRYKVTKRGQDVALRCDPISGHVSLYWYRQALGQGPEFLTYFNYEAQQDKSGLPNDRFSAERPEGSISTLTIQRTEQRDSAMYRCASSLSLVGDEQFFGPGTRLTVL.

V usage is TRBV7-2 and J usage is TRBJ2-7; TRBD2 agrees at 8 bases. This CDR3 comprises 15 residues. V lost 1 base and J lost 1; bases outside the gene matches: 3. Germline loops: CDR1 SGHTA, CDR2 FQGNSA. Here the CDR3 reads CASSLVAGGSYEQYF. DNA of the CDR3: TGTGCCAGCAGCTTAGTGGCGGGGGGATCCTACGAGCAGTACTTC.

This clone came up once. V and J are TRBV7-8 and TRBJ1-5; tentatively, D is TRBD1 (5 bases). CDR3 length equals 15 residues. Trimming cost V 1 base and J 8 bases, with 15 bases left between them. CDR1 and CDR2 (germline): SGHVS, FQNEAQ. CDR3 residues: CASSLGWPQGEPQHF. The CDR3 coding sequence is TGTGCCAGCAGCTTAGGTTGGCCCCAGGGTGAGCCCCAGCATTTT.

The chain carries TRBV10-1 and TRBJ2-3; 7 bases fit TRBD2. V lost 6 bases and J lost 4; bases outside the gene matches: 4. Looked up from germline, CDR1 is WNHNN and CDR2 is SYGVQD (reference sequence). This CDR3 has 13 residues. The CDR3 nucleotides read TGCGCCAGCAGGGGGGGGGACCCAGATACGCAGTATTTT. Translated: CASRGGDPDTQYF.

J is TRBJ2-7 and V is TRBV18; D is perhaps TRBD1 (7 bases). The V gene's germline CDR1 is KGHSH and CDR2 LQKENI. Trimming removed 6 bases at V and 0 bases at J, with 15 bases between. The CDR3 covers 15 residues. The CDR3 region is CASSIRGDSSYEQYF. In nucleotides, the CDR3 is TGTGCCAGCTCGATCAGGGGGGACAGCTCCTACGAGCAGTACTTC.

CDR3 nucleotide sequence: TGTGCCAGCAGTCTAACAGTTAGCACAGATACGCAGTATTTT. Protein product: CASSLTVSTDTQYF. This rearrangement joins TRBV6-5 to TRBJ2-3; D uncertain. CDR1 is MNHEY, CDR2 SVGAGI, per germline. The germline V and J ends were trimmed by 5 bases and 0 bases, with 9 bases remaining between them. This CDR3 contains 14 residues.

The chain has TRBV6-5 and TRBJ2-2, with D possibly matching TRBD1 (5 bases). Germline CDR1 is MNHEY and CDR2 is SVGAGI. Trimming left V 7 bases short and J 5 bases short, with 14 bases between. The CDR3 sequence is 14 residues long. The CDR3 loop is CASMVREMTGELFF. DNA of the CDR3: TGTGCCAGCATGGTCAGGGAAATGACCGGGGAGCTGTTTTTT.

The CDR3 DNA is TGCAGCGGTACGGTGACAGGGCTACACGAGCAGTACTTC. Translating it yields CSGTVTGLHEQYF. V and J are TRBV29-1 and TRBJ2-7; 7 bases align to TRBD1. After removal of 7 bases from V and 5 bases from J, the junction contained 11 bases not matched to a gene. The germline V gene encodes CDR1 SQVTM and CDR2 ANQGSEA. The CDR3 is 13 residues long.

This clone was counted between two and nine times. The chain uses TRBV12-2 and TRBJ2-7; TRBD1, the table's D call, was not compared with the DNA. TRBV12-2 corresponds to a pseudogene. This CDR3 is 8 amino acids long. The chain's CDR3 is CASRGHHV. As DNA, the CDR3 is TGTGCAAGTCGCGGACATCACGTC.

The rearrangement links TRBV7-6 to TRBJ2-2, with 8 bases lining up with TRBD2. The germline V gene encodes CDR1 SGHVS and CDR2 FNYEAQ. Trimming took 5 bases from V and 0 from J; bases not matched to a gene: 5. The length of the CDR3 is 16 residues. CDR3 sequence: CASSPSSGANTGELFF. Here the CDR3 DNA reads TGTGCCAGCAGCCCCAGTAGCGGGGCGAACACCGGGGAGCTGTTTTTT.

The chain employs TRBV5-1 and TRBJ2-3, with 8 positions matching TRBD2. The CDR3 loop spans 15 amino acids. Looked up from germline, CDR1 is SGHRS and CDR2 is YFSETQ. J lost 2 bases, V lost 4 bases, and 6 bases had no gene match. CDR3 bases: TGCGCCAGCAGCCCGAGCGGGAGCCACACAGATACGCAGTATTTT. This codes for CASSPSGSHTDTQYF.

The V and J genes are TRBV19 and TRBJ2-1; possible D gene TRBD1, 5 bases. The germline V gene has CDR1 LNHDA and CDR2 SQIVND (reference sequence). The CDR3 runs 16 residues. The ends were cut back, 1 base at V and 0 bases at J, with 10 bases in the middle. The CDR3 DNA follows: TGTGCCAGTAGTATAGTCCACAGGAGCTCCTACAATGAGCAGTTCTTC. Amino acids: CASSIVHRSSYNEQFF.

This chain connects TRBV18 to TRBJ1-5; D is possibly TRBD1 (6 bases). Germline V gene sequence: CDR1 KGHSH, CDR2 LQKENI. V was trimmed by 6 bases and J by 5 bases, leaving 17 bases between them. This CDR3 region has 15 residues. CDR3 DNA sequence: TGTGCCAGCTCCCCGAGAGGGGACAAATATCAGCCCCAGCATTTT. This encodes CASSPRGDKYQPQHF.

V and J are TRBV19 and TRBJ1-2, with unresolved D. The germline CDR1 and CDR2 sequences are LNHDA and SQIVND (reference sequence). CDR3 length: 13 amino acids. V lost 4 bases and J 5 bases, leaving 11 bases between the germline ends. The CDR3 DNA is TGTGCCAGTAGTACGGACGGGGAGTATGGCTACACCTTC. It yields the protein CASSTDGEYGYTF.

The chain joins TRBV2 to TRBJ2-7; 9 nucleotides match TRBD2. Trimming took 3 bases from V and 3 from J; bases not matched to a gene: 9. The CDR3 contains 16 residues. CDR1 is SNHLY, CDR2 FYNNEI, per germline. CDR3 sequence reads: CASSDPGLARVYEQYF. DNA for the CDR3: TGTGCCAGCAGTGACCCCGGACTAGCGAGGGTCTACGAGCAGTACTTC. Full variable domain (missing parts from reference TRBV2 and TRBJ2-7): EPEVTQTPSHQVTQMGQEVILRCVPISNHLYFYWYRQILGQKVEFLVSFYNNEISEKSEIFDDQFSVERPDGSNFTLKIRSTKLEDSAMYFCASSDPGLARVYEQYFGPGTRLTVT.